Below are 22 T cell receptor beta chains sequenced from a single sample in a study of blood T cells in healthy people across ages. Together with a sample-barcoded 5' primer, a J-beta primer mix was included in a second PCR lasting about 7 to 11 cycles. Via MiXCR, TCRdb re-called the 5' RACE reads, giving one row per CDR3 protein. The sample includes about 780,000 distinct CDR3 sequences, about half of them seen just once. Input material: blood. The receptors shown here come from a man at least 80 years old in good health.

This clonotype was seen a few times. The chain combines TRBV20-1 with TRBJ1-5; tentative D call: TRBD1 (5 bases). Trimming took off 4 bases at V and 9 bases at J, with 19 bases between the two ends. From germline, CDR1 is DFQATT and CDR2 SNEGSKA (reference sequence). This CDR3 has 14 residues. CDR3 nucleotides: TGCAGTGCTACTCAGGGCCATGAGGGTGTGCCCCAGCATTTT. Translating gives CSATQGHEGVPQHF.

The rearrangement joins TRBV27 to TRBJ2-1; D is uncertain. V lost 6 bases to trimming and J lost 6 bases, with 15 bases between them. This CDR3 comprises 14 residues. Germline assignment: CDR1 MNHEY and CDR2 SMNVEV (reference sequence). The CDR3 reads CASSLLGAGNEQFF. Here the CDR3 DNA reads TGTGCCAGCAGCCTGTTAGGCGCAGGCAATGAGCAGTTCTTC.

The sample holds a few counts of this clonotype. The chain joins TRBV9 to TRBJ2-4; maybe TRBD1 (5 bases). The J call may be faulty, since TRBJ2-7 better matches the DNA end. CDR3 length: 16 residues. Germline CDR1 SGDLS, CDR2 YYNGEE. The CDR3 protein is CASSVEGQGPWGEQYF. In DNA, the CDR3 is TGTGCCAGCAGCGTAGAAGGACAAGGCCCCTGGGGCGAGCAGTACTTC.

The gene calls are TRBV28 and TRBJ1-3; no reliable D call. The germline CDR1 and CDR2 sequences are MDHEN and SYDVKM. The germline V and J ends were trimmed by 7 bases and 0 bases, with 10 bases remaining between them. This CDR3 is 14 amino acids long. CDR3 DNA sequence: TGTGCCAGCATACCGCGGTTCTCTGGAAACACCATATATTTT. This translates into CASIPRFSGNTIYF.

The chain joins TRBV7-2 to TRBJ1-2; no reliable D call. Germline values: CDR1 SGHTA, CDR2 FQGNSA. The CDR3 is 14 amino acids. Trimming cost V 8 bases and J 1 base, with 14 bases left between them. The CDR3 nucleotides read TGTGCCAGCCGCCCTCAAGGGATTAACTATGGCTACACCTTC. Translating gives CASRPQGINYGYTF.

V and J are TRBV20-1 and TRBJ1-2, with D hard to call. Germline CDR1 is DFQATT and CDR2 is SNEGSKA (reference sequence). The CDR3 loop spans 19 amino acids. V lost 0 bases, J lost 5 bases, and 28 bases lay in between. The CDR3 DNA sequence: TGCAGTGCTAGAGATACACGCTCTCAGCTAGGACGGGTGGAATATGGCTACACCTTC. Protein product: CSARDTRSQLGRVEYGYTF.

CDR3 sequence (DNA): TGTGCCAGCAAAGGGCTAGGGGGTGCAGATACGCAGTATTTT. Amino acids: CASKGLGGADTQYF. This rearrangement joins TRBV27 to TRBJ2-3; D might be TRBD1 (6 bases). The CDR3 totals 14 residues. Per the germline V gene, CDR1 is MNHEY and CDR2 is SMNVEV (reference sequence). V gave up 7 bases and J gave up 4 bases, with 15 bases separating them.

CDR3 amino acids: CASSSGLAGGGVSSYNEQFF. The CDR3 coding sequence is TGCGCCAGCAGCTCCGGGTTAGCGGGAGGGGGTGTTAGCTCCTACAATGAGCAGTTCTTC. V is TRBV5-1 and J is TRBJ2-1; 11 positions match TRBD2. The germline gives CDR1 SGHRS, CDR2 YFSETQ. CDR3 length: 20 amino acids. Trimming cost V 3 bases and J 0 bases; bases outside gene matches: 14.

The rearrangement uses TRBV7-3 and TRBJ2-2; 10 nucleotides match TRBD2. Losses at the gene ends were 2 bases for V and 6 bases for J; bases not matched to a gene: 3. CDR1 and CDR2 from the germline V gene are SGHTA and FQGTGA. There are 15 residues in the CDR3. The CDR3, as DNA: TGTGCCAGCAGCTTACAAGCGGGAGGGGCCGGGGAGCTGTTTTTT. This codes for CASSLQAGGAGELFF.

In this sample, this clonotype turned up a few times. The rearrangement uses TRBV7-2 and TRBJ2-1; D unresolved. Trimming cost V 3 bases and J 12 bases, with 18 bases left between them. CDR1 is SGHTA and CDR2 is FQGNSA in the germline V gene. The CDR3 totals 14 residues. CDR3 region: CASSLSMGNSRQFF. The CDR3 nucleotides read TGTGCCAGCAGCTTGAGCATGGGGAATTCGCGGCAGTTCTTC.

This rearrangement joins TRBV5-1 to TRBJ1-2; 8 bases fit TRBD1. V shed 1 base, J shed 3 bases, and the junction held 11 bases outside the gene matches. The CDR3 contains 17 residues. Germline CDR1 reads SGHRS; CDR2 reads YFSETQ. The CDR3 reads CASSLWQGASDHYGYTF. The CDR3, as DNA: TGCGCCAGCAGCTTGTGGCAGGGGGCCTCTGATCACTATGGCTACACCTTC.

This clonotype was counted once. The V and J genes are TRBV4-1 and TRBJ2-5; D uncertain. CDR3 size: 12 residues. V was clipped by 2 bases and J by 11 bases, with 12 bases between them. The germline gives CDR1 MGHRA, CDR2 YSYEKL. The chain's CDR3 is CASSQNFNEQYF. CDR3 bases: TGCGCCAGCAGCCAAAATTTCAATGAGCAGTACTTC.

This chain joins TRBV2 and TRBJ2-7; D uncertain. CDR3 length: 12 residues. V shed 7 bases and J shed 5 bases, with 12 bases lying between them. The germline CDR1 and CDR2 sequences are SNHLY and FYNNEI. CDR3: CASIRNANEQYF. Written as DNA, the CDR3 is TGTGCCAGCATACGTAACGCGAACGAGCAGTACTTC.

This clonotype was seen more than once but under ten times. The CDR3 DNA is TGTGCCAGCAGTTCAAGACTAGCGGGGACCAATGAGCAGTACTTC. It yields the protein CASSSRLAGTNEQYF. The chain uses TRBV12-3 or TRBV12-4 and TRBJ2-5; 11 positions agree with TRBD2. The trim removed 4 bases at V and 11 bases at J, leaving 12 bases unmatched. The CDR3 runs 15 residues.

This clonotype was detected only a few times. The CDR3, as DNA: TGTGCCAGCAGCGTCCATCAGGAAGAGACCCAGTACTTC. Encoded protein: CASSVHQEETQYF. The chain joins TRBV9 to TRBJ2-5; D is undetermined. CDR1 is SGDLS, CDR2 YYNGEE, per germline. Between the trimmed V and J ends, which lost 2 bases and 3 bases, there was a span of 8 bases. The CDR3 runs 13 residues. Filled out from reference TRBV9 and TRBJ2-5, the complete variable domain reads DSGVTQTPKHLITATGQRVTLRCSPRSGDLSVYWYQQSLDQGLQFLIQYYNGEERAKGNILERFSAQQFPDLHSELNLSSLELGDSALYFCASSVHQEETQYFGPGTRLLVL.

The CDR3, as DNA: TGTGCCAGCAGCTTCGTCGCAGAGGCCTACAATGAGCAGTTCTTC. The encoded protein is CASSFVAEAYNEQFF. This chain connects TRBV7-2 to TRBJ2-1; D call uncertain. Trimming removed 3 bases from V and 2 bases from J, with 11 bases in between. The CDR3 loop spans 15 amino acids. Germline V gene lookup returns CDR1 SGHTA and CDR2 FQGNSA.

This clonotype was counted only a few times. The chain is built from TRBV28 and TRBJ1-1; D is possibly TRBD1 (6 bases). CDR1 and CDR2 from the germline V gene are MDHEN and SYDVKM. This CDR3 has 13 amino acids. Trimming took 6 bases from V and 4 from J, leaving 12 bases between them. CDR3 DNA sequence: TGTGCCAGCAGGTTACAGGGTCTCACTGAAGCTTTCTTT. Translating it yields CASRLQGLTEAFF. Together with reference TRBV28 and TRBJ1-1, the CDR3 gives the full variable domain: DVKVTQSSRYLVKRTGEKVFLECVQDMDHENMFWYRQDPGLGLRLIYFSYDVKMKEKGDIPEGYSVSREKKERFSLILESASTNQTSMYLCASRLQGLTEAFFGQGTRLTVV.

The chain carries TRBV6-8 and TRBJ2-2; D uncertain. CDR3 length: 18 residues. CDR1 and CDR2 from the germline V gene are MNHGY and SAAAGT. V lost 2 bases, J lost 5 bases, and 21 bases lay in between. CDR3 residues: CASSYSLGPSTVTGELFF. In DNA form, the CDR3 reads TGTGCCAGCAGTTACAGTCTCGGCCCCTCGACCGTAACCGGGGAGCTGTTTTTT.

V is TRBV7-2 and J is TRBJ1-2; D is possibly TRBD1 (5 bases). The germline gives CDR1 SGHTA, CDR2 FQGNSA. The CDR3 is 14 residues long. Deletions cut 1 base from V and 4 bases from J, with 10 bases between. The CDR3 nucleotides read TGTGCCAGCAGCTTAGGGTTAGGGACCTATGGCTACACCTTC. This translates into CASSLGLGTYGYTF.

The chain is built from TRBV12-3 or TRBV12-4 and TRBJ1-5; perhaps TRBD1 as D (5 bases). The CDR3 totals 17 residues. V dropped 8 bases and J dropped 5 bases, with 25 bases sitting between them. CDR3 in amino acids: CASSFPGPRAFDQPQHF. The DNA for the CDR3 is TGTGCCAGCTCTTTCCCGGGGCCCAGGGCCTTTGATCAGCCCCAGCATTTT.

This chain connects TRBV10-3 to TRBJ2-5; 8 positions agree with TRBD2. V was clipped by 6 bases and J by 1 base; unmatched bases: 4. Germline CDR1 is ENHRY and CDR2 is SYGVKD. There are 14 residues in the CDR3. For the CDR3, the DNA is TGTGCCATCAGCCCCACTAGCGGCCAAGAGACCCAGTACTTC. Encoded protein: CAISPTSGQETQYF.

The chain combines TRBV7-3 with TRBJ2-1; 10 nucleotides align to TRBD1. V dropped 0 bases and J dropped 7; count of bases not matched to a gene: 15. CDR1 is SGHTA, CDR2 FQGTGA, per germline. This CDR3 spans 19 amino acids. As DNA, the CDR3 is TGTGCCAGCAGCTTAACGAGTAGAGCTGGGACAGGGGTCAAGAATGAGCAGTTCTTC. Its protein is CASSLTSRAGTGVKNEQFF.